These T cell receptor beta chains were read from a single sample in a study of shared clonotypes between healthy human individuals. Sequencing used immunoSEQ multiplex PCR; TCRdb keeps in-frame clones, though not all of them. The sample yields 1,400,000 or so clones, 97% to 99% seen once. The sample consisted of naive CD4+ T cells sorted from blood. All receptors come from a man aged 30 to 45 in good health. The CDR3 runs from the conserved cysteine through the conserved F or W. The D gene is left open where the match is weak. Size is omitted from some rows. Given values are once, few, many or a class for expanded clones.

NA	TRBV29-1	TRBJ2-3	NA	TGCAGCGTTGAAGGGGGCTCGGATACGCAGTATTTT	CSVEGGSDTQYF
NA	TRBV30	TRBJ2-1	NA	TGTGCCTGGAGTAGTCACAGGGCATTGGGGCAGTTCTTC	CAWSSHRALGQFF
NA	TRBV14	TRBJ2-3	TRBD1	TGTGCCAGCAGCCAAGATGGGCAGGGGGTGACAGATACGCAGTATTTT	CASSQDGQGVTDTQYF
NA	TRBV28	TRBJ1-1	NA	TGTGCCATCTTGACGAACACTGAAGCTTTCTTT	CAILTNTEAFF
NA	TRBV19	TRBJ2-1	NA	TGTGCCAGTAGTCCCTTGGCCCTTAGCGACAATGAGCAGTTCTTC	CASSPLALSDNEQFF
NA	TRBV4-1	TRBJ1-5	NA	TGCGCCAGCAGCCCACTCGCGGGAGGAAGCAATCAGCCCCAGCATTTT	CASSPLAGGSNQPQHF
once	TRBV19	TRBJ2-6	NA	TGTGCCAGTAGTCGTCGACAGATAGGCGGAGGCTCTGGGGCCAACGTCCTGACTTTC	CASSRRQIGGGSGANVLTF
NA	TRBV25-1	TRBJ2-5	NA	TGTGCCAGCGCCCCATCCGGGACTGCTAGACGAGAGACCCAGTACTTC	CASAPSGTARRETQYF
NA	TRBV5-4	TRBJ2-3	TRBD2	TGTGCCAGCAGCTTAAAGCGGGGGGCGGGGGATACGCAGTATTTT	CASSLKRGAGDTQYF
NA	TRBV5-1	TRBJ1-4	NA	TGCGCCAGCAGCCCCCAACCGGAAAATGAAAAACTGTTTTTT	CASSPQPENEKLFF
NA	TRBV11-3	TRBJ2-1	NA	TGTGCCAGCAGCCGGAGGGGCGATGAGCAGTTCTTC	CASSRRGDEQFF
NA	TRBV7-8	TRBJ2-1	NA	TGTGCCAGCAGCCTTGGACCCTTGCGGGATTACAATGAGCAGTTCTTC	CASSLGPLRDYNEQFF
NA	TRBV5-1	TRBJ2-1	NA	TGCGCCAGCAGCCCAGCGGCAGAGAATGAGCAGTTCTTC	CASSPAAENEQFF
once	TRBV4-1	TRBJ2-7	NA	TGCGCCAGCAGCCAAGATCTGATGCCCAGCTCCTACGAGCAGTACTTC	CASSQDLMPSSYEQYF
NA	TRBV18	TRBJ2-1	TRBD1	TGTGCCAGCTCAGGGCCGGGACAGCTATACAATGAGCAGTTCTTC	CASSGPGQLYNEQFF
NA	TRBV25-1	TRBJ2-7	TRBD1	TGTGCCAGCAGAACAGGGGGCGCCCCCTACGAGCAGTACTTC	CASRTGGAPYEQYF
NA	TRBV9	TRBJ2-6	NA	TGTGCCAGCAGCGCGAACAGGGAATCTGGGGCCAACGTCCTGACTTTC	CASSANRESGANVLTF
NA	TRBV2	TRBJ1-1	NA	TGTGCCAGCAGTCGGGACCGCATGAACACTGAAGCTTTCTTT	CASSRDRMNTEAFF
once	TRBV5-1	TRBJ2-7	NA	TGCGCCAGCAGAAAGGTGGCCACTTCCTACGAGCAGTACTTC	CASRKVATSYEQYF
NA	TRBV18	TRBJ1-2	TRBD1	TGTGCCAGCTCCCAGGGGGAGGGCTATGGCTACACCTTC	CASSQGEGYGYTF
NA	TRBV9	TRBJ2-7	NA	TGTGCCAGCAGCGTAGGAGCTTCATCGGGCTACGAGCAGTACTTC	CASSVGASSGYEQYF
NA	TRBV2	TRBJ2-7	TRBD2	TGTGCCAGCAGTGACCAAGGGACTAAGGGTTCCGCCGGGGACTTC	CASSDQGTKGSAGDF
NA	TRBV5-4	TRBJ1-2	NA	TGTGCCAGCAGCCTCCCGGGACCGCGGAGGGGGTATGGCTACACCTTC	CASSLPGPRRGYGYTF
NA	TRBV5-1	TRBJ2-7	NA	TGCGCCAGCAGCGCGGGACAGCACTACGAGCAGTACTTC	CASSAGQHYEQYF
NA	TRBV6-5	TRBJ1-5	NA	TGTGCCAGCAGTTACCCGGGGGGGCCCCAGCATTTT	CASSYPGGPQHF
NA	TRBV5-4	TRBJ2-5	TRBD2	TGTGCCAGCAGCTTGTGGCGGGAGAAGCGTCTGGAGACCCAGTACTTC	CASSLWREKRLETQYF
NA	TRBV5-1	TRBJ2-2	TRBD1	TGCGCCAGCAGCTCACCCCGGGACAGGGCTATCGGGGAGCTGTTTTTT	CASSSPRDRAIGELFF
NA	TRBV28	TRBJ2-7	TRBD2	TGTGCCAGCAGTTTGGTCGGGCTGGGACTAGTCCAGGACGAGCAGTACTTC	CASSLVGLGLVQDEQYF
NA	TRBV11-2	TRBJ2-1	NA	TGTGCCAGCAGCCCGATTGTCGGGGTCCAACACAATGAGCAGTTCTTC	CASSPIVGVQHNEQFF
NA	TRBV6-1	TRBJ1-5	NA	TGTGCCAGCAGTGAAGCAGGGGTCAATCAGCCCCAGCATTTT	CASSEAGVNQPQHF
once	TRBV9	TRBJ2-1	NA	TGTGCCAGCAGCGTAGTCGTAGTGATGAAGCCGGGTGAGCAGTTCTTC	CASSVVVVMKPGEQFF
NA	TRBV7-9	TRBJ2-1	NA	TGTGCCAGCAGCTTAGCGTCGGACAGCAATGAGCAGTTCTTC	CASSLASDSNEQFF
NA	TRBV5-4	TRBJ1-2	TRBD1	TGTGCCAGCGCAGTTACAGGGGTCGGCTATGGCTACACCTTC	CASAVTGVGYGYTF
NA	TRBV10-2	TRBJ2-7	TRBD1	TGCGCCAGCAGTGAGTTCGGGACAGGGCTCTACGAGCAGTACTTC	CASSEFGTGLYEQYF
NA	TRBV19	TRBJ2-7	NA	TGTGCCAGTAGTAAACGGGGGTCCCACTACGAGCAGTACTTC	CASSKRGSHYEQYF
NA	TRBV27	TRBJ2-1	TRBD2	TGTGCCAGCAGAATACTAGCGAGCTCCTACAATGAGCAGTTCTTC	CASRILASSYNEQFF
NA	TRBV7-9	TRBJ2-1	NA	TGTGCCAGCAGCTTATCTGCGACGATTGACTACAATGAGCAGTTCTTC	CASSLSATIDYNEQFF
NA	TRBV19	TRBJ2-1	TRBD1	TGTGCCAGTAGTGCTAGGGGGCCCTCCTACAATGAGCAGTTCTTC	CASSARGPSYNEQFF
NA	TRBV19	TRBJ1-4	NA	TGTGCCAGTAGTATTAGGGGGAGAGATGAAAAACTGTTTTTT	CASSIRGRDEKLFF
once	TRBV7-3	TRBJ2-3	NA	TGTGCCAGCAGCTTAAGGCGGGATACAGATACGCAGTATTTT	CASSLRRDTDTQYF
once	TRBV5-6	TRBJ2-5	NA	TGTGCCAGCAGCTCGGGACCGACGCAAGAGACCCAGTACTTC	CASSSGPTQETQYF
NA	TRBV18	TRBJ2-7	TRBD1	TGTGCCAGCTCACCCACGGGACAGACCTACGAGCAGTACTTC	CASSPTGQTYEQYF
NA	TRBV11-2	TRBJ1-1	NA	TGTGCCAGCAGCTTACAACGACAGTATGCCAATAGGGGCACTGAAGCTTTCTTT	CASSLQRQYANRGTEAFF
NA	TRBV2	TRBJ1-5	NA	TGTGCCAGCAACGGACTTTCACCCAATCAGCCCCAGCATTTT	CASNGLSPNQPQHF
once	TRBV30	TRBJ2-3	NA	TGTGCCTGGAAAAGGGTCTTTGACCAGGTAGTTTTAGGTACGCAGTATTTT	CAWKRVFDQVVLGTQYF
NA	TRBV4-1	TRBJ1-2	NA	TGCGCCAGCAGCCAACCCCGCGGGGTCGCTGGCTACACCTTC	CASSQPRGVAGYTF